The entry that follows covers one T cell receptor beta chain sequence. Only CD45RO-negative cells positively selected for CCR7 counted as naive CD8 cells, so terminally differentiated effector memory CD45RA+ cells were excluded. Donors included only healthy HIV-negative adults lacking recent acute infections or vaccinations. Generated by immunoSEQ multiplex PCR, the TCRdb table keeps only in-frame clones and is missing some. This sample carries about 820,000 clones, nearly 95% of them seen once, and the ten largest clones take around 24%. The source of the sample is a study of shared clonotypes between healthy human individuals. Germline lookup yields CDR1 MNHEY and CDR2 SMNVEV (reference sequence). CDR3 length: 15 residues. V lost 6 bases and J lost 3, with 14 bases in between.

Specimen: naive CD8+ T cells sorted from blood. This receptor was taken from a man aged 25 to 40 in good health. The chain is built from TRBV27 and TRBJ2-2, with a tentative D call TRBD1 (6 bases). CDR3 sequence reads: CASRPKDSYTGELFF. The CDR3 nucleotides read TGTGCCAGCAGGCCGAAGGACAGTTACACCGGGGAGCTGTTTTTT.